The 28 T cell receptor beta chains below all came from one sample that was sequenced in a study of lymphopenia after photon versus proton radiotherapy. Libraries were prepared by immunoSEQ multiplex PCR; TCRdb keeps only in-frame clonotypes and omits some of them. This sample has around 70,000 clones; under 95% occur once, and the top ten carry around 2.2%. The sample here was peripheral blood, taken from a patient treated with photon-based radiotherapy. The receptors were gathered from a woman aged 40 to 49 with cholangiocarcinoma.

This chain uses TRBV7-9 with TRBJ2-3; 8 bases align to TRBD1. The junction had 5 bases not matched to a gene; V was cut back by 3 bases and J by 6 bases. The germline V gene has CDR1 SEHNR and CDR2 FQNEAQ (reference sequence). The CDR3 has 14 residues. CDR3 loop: CASSFSTGADTQYF. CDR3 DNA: TGTGCCAGCAGCTTTTCGACAGGGGCGGATACGCAGTATTTT.

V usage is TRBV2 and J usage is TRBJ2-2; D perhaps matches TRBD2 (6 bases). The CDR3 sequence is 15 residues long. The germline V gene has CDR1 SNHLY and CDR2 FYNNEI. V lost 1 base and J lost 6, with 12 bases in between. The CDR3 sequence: CASSEGRRAAGELFF. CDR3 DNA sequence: TGTGCCAGCAGTGAAGGGAGGAGGGCGGCCGGGGAGCTGTTTTTT.

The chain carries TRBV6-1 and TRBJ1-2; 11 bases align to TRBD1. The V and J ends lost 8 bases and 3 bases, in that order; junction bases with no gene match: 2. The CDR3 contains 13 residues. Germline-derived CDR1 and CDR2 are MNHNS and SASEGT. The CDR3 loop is CASRGQGDYGYTF. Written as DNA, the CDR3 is TGTGCCAGCCGGGGACAGGGGGACTATGGCTACACCTTC.

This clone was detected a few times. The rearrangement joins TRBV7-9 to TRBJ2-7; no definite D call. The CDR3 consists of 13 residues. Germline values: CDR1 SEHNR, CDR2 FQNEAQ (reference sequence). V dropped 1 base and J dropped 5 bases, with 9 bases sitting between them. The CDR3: CASSLVLVDEQYF. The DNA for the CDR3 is TGTGCCAGCAGCTTAGTATTGGTTGACGAGCAGTACTTC.

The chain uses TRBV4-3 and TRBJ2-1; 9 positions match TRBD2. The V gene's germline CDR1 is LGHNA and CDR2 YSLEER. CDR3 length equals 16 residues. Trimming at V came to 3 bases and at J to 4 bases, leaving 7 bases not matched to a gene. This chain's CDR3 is CASSHAPGLAYNEQFF. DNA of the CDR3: TGCGCCAGCAGCCATGCCCCGGGACTAGCTTACAATGAGCAGTTCTTC.

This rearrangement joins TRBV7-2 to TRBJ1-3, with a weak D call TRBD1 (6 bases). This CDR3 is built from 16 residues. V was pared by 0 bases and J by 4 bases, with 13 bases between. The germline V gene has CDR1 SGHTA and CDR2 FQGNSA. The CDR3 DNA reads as TGTGCCAGCAGCTTAGCGGGGGGCGCGAAGGGAAACACCATATATTTT. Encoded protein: CASSLAGGAKGNTIYF. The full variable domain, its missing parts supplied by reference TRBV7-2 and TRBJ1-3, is GAGVSQSPSNKVTEKGKDVELRCDPISGHTALYWYRQSLGQGLEFLIYFQGNSAPDKSGLPSDRFSAERTGGSVSTLTIQRTQQEDSAVYLCASSLAGGAKGNTIYFGEGSWLTVV.

CDR3 DNA: TGTGCCAGTGGGAAAGCGAACACTGAAGCTTTCTTT. It translates to CASGKANTEAFF. The rearrangement joins TRBV19 to TRBJ1-1; D remains unclear. Between the trimmed V and J ends, which lost 8 bases and 1 base, there was a span of 8 bases. This CDR3 comprises 12 residues. The germline gives CDR1 LNHDA, CDR2 SQIVND (reference sequence).

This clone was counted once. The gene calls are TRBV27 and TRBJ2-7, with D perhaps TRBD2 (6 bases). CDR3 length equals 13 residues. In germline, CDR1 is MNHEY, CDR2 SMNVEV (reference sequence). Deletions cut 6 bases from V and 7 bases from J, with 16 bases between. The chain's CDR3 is CASSDGGPGEQYF. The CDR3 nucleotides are TGTGCCAGCAGCGATGGAGGGCCGGGGGAGCAGTACTTC.

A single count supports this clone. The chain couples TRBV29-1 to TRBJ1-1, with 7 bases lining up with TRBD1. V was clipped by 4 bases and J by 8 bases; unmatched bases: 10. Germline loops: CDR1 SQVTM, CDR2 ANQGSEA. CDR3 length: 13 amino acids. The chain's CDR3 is CSVVRTGQPEAFF. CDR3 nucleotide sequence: TGCAGCGTTGTCCGGACAGGCCAACCCGAAGCTTTCTTT.

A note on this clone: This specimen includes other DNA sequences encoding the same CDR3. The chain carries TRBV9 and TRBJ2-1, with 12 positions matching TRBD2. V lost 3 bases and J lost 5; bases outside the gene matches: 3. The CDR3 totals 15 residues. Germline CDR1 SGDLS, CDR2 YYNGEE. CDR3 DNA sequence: TGTGCCAGCAGCGCACGACTAGCGGGGGACAATGAGCAGTTCTTC. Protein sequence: CASSARLAGDNEQFF. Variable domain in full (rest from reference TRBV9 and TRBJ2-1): DSGVTQTPKHLITATGQRVTLRCSPRSGDLSVYWYQQSLDQGLQFLIQYYNGEERAKGNILERFSAQQFPDLHSELNLSSLELGDSALYFCASSARLAGDNEQFFGPGTRLTVL.

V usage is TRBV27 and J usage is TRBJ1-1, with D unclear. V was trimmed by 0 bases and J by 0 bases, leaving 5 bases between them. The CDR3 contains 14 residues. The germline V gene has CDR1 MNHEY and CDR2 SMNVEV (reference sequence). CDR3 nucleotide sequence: TGTGCCAGCAGTTTATCGGGCCTGAACACTGAAGCTTTCTTT. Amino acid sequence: CASSLSGLNTEAFF.

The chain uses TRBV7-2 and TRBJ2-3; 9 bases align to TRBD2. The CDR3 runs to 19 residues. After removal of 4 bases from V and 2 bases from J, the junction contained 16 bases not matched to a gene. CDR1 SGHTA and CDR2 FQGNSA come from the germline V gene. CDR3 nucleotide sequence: TGTGCCAGCAGCTCGTCGGGAGTGGCGGGAGGGCCCTCCACAGATACGCAGTATTTT. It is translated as CASSSSGVAGGPSTDTQYF.

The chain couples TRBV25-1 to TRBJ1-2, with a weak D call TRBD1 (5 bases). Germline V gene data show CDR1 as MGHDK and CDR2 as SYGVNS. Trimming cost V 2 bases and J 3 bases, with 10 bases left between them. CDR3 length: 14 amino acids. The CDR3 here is CASSEGGAHYGYTF. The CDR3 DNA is TGTGCCAGCAGTGAAGGTGGGGCGCACTATGGCTACACCTTC.

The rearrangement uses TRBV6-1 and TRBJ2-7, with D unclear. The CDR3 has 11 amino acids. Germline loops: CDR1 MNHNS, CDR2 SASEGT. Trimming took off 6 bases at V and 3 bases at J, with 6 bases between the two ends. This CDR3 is CASSLNYEQYF. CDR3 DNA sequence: TGTGCCAGCAGCCTAAACTACGAGCAGTACTTC.

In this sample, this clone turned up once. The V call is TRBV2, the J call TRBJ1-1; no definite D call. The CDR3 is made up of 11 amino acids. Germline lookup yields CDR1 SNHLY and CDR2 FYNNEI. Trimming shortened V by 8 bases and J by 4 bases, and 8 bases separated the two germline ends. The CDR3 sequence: CASLSLTEAFF. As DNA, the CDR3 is TGTGCCAGCTTAAGTCTCACTGAAGCTTTCTTT. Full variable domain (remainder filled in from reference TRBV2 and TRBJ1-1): EPEVTQTPSHQVTQMGQEVILRCVPISNHLYFYWYRQILGQKVEFLVSFYNNEISEKSEIFDDQFSVERPDGSNFTLKIRSTKLEDSAMYFCASLSLTEAFFGQGTRLTVV.

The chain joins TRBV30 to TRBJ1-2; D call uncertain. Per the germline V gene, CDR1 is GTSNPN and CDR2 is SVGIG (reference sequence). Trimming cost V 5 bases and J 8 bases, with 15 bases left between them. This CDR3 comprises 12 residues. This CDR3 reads CAWPSGVGGYTF. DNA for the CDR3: TGTGCCTGGCCCTCCGGGGTCGGAGGCTACACCTTC.

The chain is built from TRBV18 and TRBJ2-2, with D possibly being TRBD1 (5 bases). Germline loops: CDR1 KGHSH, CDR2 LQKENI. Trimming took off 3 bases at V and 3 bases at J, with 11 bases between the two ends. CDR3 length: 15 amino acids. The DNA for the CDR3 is TGTGCCAGCTCACCTCAGGGATGGGACACCGGGGAGCTGTTTTTT. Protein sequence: CASSPQGWDTGELFF.

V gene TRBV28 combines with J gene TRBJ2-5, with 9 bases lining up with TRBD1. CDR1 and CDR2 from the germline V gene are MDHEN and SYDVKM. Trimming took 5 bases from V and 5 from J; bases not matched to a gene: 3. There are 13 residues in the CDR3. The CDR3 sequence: CASSTGGLETQYF. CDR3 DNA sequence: TGTGCCAGCAGTACAGGGGGCTTGGAGACCCAGTACTTC.

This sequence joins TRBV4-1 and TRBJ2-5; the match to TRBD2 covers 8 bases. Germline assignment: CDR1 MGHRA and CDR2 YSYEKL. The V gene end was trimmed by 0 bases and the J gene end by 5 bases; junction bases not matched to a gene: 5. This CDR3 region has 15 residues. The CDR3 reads CASSQDRGGRETQYF. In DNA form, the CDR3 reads TGCGCCAGCAGCCAAGATCGGGGGGGGCGGGAGACCCAGTACTTC.

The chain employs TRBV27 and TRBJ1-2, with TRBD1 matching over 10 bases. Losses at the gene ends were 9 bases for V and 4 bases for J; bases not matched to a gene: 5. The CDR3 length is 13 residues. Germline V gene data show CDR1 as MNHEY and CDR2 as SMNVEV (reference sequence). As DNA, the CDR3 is TGTGCCAGTAGAGGGACAGGGGTCTATGGCTACACCTTC. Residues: CASRGTGVYGYTF.

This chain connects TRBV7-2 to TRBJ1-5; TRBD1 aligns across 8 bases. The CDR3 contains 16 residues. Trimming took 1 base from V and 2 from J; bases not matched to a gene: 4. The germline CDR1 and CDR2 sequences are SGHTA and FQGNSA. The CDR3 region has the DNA TGTGCCAGCAGCTTAGGTCAGGGACAGGGCAATCAGCCCCAGCATTTT. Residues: CASSLGQGQGNQPQHF.

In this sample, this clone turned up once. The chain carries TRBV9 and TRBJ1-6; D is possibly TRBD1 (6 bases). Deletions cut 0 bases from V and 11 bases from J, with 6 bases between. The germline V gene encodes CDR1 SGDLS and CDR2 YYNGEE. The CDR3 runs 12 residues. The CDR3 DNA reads TGTGCCAGCAGCGTAGGGGGGCCACCCCTCCACTTT. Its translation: CASSVGGPPLHF. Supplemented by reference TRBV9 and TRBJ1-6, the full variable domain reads DSGVTQTPKHLITATGQRVTLRCSPRSGDLSVYWYQQSLDQGLQFLIQYYNGEERAKGNILERFSAQQFPDLHSELNLSSLELGDSALYFCASSVGGPPLHFGNGTRLTVT.

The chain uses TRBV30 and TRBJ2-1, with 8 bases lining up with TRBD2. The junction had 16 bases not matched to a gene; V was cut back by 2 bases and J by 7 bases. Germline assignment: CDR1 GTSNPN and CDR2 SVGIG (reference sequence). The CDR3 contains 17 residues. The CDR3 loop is CAWSRKGSSGPGNEQFF. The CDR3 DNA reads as TGTGCCTGGAGTCGTAAGGGCTCTAGCGGGCCCGGGAATGAGCAGTTCTTC.

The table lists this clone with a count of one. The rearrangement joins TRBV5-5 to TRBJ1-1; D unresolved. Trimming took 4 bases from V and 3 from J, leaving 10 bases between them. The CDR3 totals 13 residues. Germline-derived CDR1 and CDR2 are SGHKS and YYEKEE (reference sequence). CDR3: CASSTNSYTEAFF. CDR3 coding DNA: TGTGCCAGCAGCACAAACAGTTACACTGAAGCTTTCTTT.

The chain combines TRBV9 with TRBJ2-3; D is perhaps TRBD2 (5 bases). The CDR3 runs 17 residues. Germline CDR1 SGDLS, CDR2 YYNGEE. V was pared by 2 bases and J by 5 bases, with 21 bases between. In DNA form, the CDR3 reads TGTGCCAGCAGCGTCCGAGTCGGAGCCCAAGGAGGAGATACGCAGTATTTT. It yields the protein CASSVRVGAQGGDTQYF.

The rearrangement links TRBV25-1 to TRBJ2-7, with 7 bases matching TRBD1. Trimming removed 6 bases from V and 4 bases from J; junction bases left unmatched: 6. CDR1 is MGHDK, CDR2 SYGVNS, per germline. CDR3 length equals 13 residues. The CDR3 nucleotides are TGTGCCAGCAGCCTCGGCAGGGGGTACGAGCAGTACTTC. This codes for CASSLGRGYEQYF.

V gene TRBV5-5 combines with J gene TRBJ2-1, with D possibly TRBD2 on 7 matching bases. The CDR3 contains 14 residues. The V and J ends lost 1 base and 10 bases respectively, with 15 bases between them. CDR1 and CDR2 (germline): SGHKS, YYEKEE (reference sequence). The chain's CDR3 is CASSLWEGEFEQFF. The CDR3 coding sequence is TGTGCCAGCAGCTTGTGGGAGGGGGAATTCGAGCAGTTCTTC.

The CDR3: CASTGQFTYEQYF. For the CDR3, the DNA is TGTGCCAGCACTGGACAGTTTACCTACGAGCAGTACTTC. V and J are TRBV6-1 and TRBJ2-7, with D tentatively TRBD1 (6 bases). V lost 7 bases to trimming and J lost 2 bases, with 12 bases between them. Germline CDR1 and CDR2: MNHNS and SASEGT. The CDR3 loop spans 13 amino acids.